Below are 29 T cell receptor beta chains sequenced from a single sample in a study of T cells in Graves' hyperthyroidism and ophthalmopathy (dated by TCRdb to the late 2010s). The library relied on multiplex PCR. Instrument used: Illumina HiSeq 2000. The TCR beta CDR3 regions were amplified from the RNA transcripts. The first round of RT-PCR for the TCR CDR3 was performed with the HTBI primer set and the Qiagen OneStep RT-PCR kit. Using fastp at Q25 and MiXCR, TCRdb reprocessed the public reads and kept productive beta chains. Each CDR3 protein appears once, grouped with its most common genes and DNA. Recorded for this sample are hundreds of thousands of distinct CDR3 sequences; 16% of them occurred a single time. The top ten constitute around 4% of the sample. The sequencing input was blood. These TCRs come from a woman in her twenties or thirties with Graves' hyperthyroidism.

The rearrangement uses TRBV30 and TRBJ2-4; TRBD2 aligns across 9 bases. The V and J ends lost 3 bases and 6 bases, in that order; junction bases with no gene match: 6. The length of the CDR3 is 14 residues. Germline values: CDR1 GTSNPN, CDR2 SVGIG (reference sequence). Here the CDR3 DNA reads TGTGCCTGGAGCCCCGGGACTAGCTTAAACATTCAGTACTTC. It is translated as CAWSPGTSLNIQYF.

The table lists this clonotype with many counts. The V and J genes are TRBV12-3 or TRBV12-4 and TRBJ1-5, with D uncertain. V lost 7 bases and J 0 bases, leaving 10 bases between the germline ends. The CDR3 covers 14 residues. The DNA for the CDR3 is TGTGCCAGCACCGGAGGTGCTAGCAATCAGCCCCAGCATTTT. Protein sequence: CASTGGASNQPQHF.

This clonotype was counted ten times or more. The chain is built from TRBV11-2 and TRBJ2-4; 12 bases map to TRBD2. Trimming took 6 bases from V and 1 from J; bases not matched to a gene: 7. From germline, CDR1 is SGHAT and CDR2 FQNNGV. This CDR3 has 17 amino acids. CDR3 DNA sequence: TGTGCCAGCAGGCGGGGGACTAGCGGGCTTGCCAAAAACATTCAGTACTTC. Its protein product is CASRRGTSGLAKNIQYF.

This clonotype came up many times. The chain has TRBV30 and TRBJ2-4, with TRBD2 matching over 11 bases. V lost 4 bases and J lost 6; bases outside the gene matches: 2. Germline values: CDR1 GTSNPN, CDR2 SVGIG (reference sequence). The CDR3 loop spans 13 amino acids. The CDR3 loop is CAWTSGGTNIQYF. CDR3 DNA sequence: TGTGCCTGGACTAGCGGGGGGACAAACATTCAGTACTTC.

CDR3 sequence reads: CASSPSTGGYGYTF. Here the CDR3 DNA reads TGTGCCAGCAGTCCCTCGACAGGTGGCTATGGCTACACCTTC. V is TRBV27 and J is TRBJ1-2; possible D gene TRBD1, 6 bases. CDR3 length: 14 residues. The V gene lost 5 bases and the J gene lost 4 bases, with 14 bases spanning the gap. Germline V gene lookup returns CDR1 MNHEY and CDR2 SMNVEV (reference sequence).

This clonotype was detected many times. This rearrangement joins TRBV2 to TRBJ2-5, with D possibly matching TRBD2 (5 bases). Germline CDR1 and CDR2: SNHLY and FYNNEI. V shed 0 bases and J shed 8 bases, with 10 bases lying between them. The CDR3 has 13 residues. This CDR3 reads CASSEALPGTQYF. CDR3 bases: TGTGCCAGCAGTGAAGCGCTTCCGGGAACCCAGTACTTC.

This clonotype was detected ten times or more. V gene TRBV24-1 combines with J gene TRBJ2-5, with TRBD1 matching over 8 bases. Germline V gene data show CDR1 as KGHDR and CDR2 as SFDVKD. The CDR3 sequence is 14 residues long. The V and J ends lost 3 bases and 4 bases, in that order; junction bases with no gene match: 3. For the CDR3, the DNA is TGTGCCACCAGTGATACCACAGGGGGAGAGACCCAGTACTTC. Its translation: CATSDTTGGETQYF.

In this sample, this clonotype turned up a few times. V and J are TRBV10-2 and TRBJ1-4; no clear D. Germline V gives CDR1 WSHSY, CDR2 SAAADI. The CDR3 is 13 amino acids. The germline V and J ends were trimmed by 2 bases and 5 bases, with 6 bases remaining between them. CDR3 region: CASSERPNEKLFF. For the CDR3, the DNA is TGCGCCAGCAGTGAGCGCCCGAATGAAAAACTGTTTTTT.

CDR3 sequence reads: CASSPQGVNSPLHF. CDR3 DNA sequence: TGTGCCAGTAGTCCTCAGGGGGTGAATTCACCCCTCCACTTT. V is TRBV19 and J is TRBJ1-6; 7 bases line up with TRBD1. This CDR3 is 14 amino acids long. With V trimmed by 5 bases and J by 7 bases, 5 bases remained unmatched. The germline V gene encodes CDR1 LNHDA and CDR2 SQIVND (reference sequence).

The sample holds a few counts of this clonotype. The chain has TRBV25-1 and TRBJ2-1; D not resolved. The CDR3 consists of 15 residues. Germline V gene lookup returns CDR1 MGHDK and CDR2 SYGVNS. Trimming stripped 6 bases from V and 6 bases from J, with 18 bases between. The CDR3 nucleotides read TGTGCCAGCAGCCCTTCGCTAGGGTACATCAATGAGCAGTTCTTC. It translates to CASSPSLGYINEQFF.

The chain couples TRBV27 to TRBJ2-5, with a weak D call TRBD2 (6 bases). V shed 7 bases and J shed 9 bases, with 15 bases lying between them. From germline, CDR1 is MNHEY and CDR2 SMNVEV (reference sequence). The CDR3 is made up of 12 amino acids. CDR3 amino acids: CASTAGGGAQYF. In DNA, the CDR3 is TGTGCCAGCACCGCCGGGGGTGGGGCCCAGTACTTC.

This clonotype occurred many times. The V gene is TRBV10-3, the J gene TRBJ2-5; possibly TRBD1 or TRBD2 for D (6 bases each). CDR3 length: 14 amino acids. Germline V gene sequence: CDR1 ENHRY, CDR2 SYGVKD. V dropped 2 bases and J dropped 5 bases, with 12 bases sitting between them. The CDR3 nucleotides are TGTGCCATCAGTGAGCCGACAGGAGGGGAGACCCAGTACTTC. Its protein is CAISEPTGGETQYF.

This clonotype has ten or more counts. This chain joins TRBV2 and TRBJ2-2; TRBD2 matches at 10 bases. Germline assignment: CDR1 SNHLY and CDR2 FYNNEI. The CDR3 covers 17 residues. Losses at the gene ends were 5 bases for V and 2 bases for J; bases not matched to a gene: 8. This CDR3 is CASSNTLAGDNTGELFF. CDR3 DNA sequence: TGTGCCAGCAGTAATACCCTAGCGGGAGATAACACCGGGGAGCTGTTTTTT.

The chain uses TRBV10-3 and TRBJ2-7, with D perhaps TRBD2 (5 bases). There are 13 residues in the CDR3. With 5 bases removed from V and 1 base from J, the gap between germline ends came to 9 bases. Looked up from germline, CDR1 is ENHRY and CDR2 is SYGVKD. CDR3 protein: CAISIRDSYEQYF. Here the CDR3 DNA reads TGTGCCATCAGTATCCGGGATTCCTACGAGCAGTACTTC.

Many counts were recorded for this clonotype. V and J are TRBV3-1 and TRBJ1-4, with D perhaps TRBD1 (5 bases). The CDR3 consists of 15 residues. V was cut by 5 bases and J by 8 bases, with 18 bases left in between. In germline, CDR1 is LGHDT, CDR2 YNNKEL (reference sequence). DNA for the CDR3: TGTGCCAGCAGCGATCAGACAGCGGGGAAAGAAAAACTGTTTTTT. Amino acids: CASSDQTAGKEKLFF.

J is TRBJ2-7 and V is TRBV20-1; D possibly corresponds to TRBD1 (6 bases). The V gene lost 0 bases and the J gene lost 2 bases, with 11 bases spanning the gap. Germline V gene sequence: CDR1 DFQATT, CDR2 SNEGSKA (reference sequence). This CDR3 spans 14 amino acids. The CDR3 reads CSARDQGRTYEQYF. The CDR3 coding sequence is TGCAGTGCTAGAGACCAGGGGAGAACCTACGAGCAGTACTTC.

This clonotype has at least ten counts. V gene TRBV5-1 combines with J gene TRBJ1-1, with TRBD1 as a possible D gene (6 bases). CDR1 SGHRS and CDR2 YFSETQ come from the germline V gene. The germline V and J ends were trimmed by 4 bases and 4 bases, with 20 bases remaining between them. CDR3 length: 16 residues. The CDR3 coding sequence is TGCGCCAGCAGCCCCGGACAGCTACTGAACTTCACTGAAGCTTTCTTT. Translating gives CASSPGQLLNFTEAFF.

The sample holds a few counts of this clonotype. The chain couples TRBV6-1 to TRBJ2-2, with TRBD2 matching over 10 bases. Germline-derived CDR1 and CDR2 are MNHNS and SASEGT. J was trimmed by 4 bases and V by 11 bases; bases with no gene match: 7. This CDR3 has 14 residues. The CDR3 DNA is TGTGCCGGGGGCCTAGCGGGAGTCACCGGGGAGCTGTTTTTT. It codes for CAGGLAGVTGELFF.

This clonotype was seen repeatedly, ten times or more. This rearrangement joins TRBV28 to TRBJ2-7; tentative D call: TRBD1 (5 bases). With 3 bases removed from V and 2 bases from J, the gap between germline ends came to 14 bases. Germline lookup yields CDR1 MDHEN and CDR2 SYDVKM. There are 15 residues in the CDR3. DNA of the CDR3: TGTGCCAGCAGTTTTCTGCGGACAAGCACCTACGAGCAGTACTTC. This codes for CASSFLRTSTYEQYF.

This clonotype was detected ten times or more. J is TRBJ2-1 and V is TRBV29-1; D gene ambiguous. Germline CDR1 and CDR2: SQVTM and ANQGSEA. V shed 3 bases and J shed 5 bases, with 5 bases lying between them. This CDR3 has 11 amino acids. The CDR3 region has the DNA TGCAGCGTTGATCCCCACAATGAGCAGTTCTTC. Its protein product is CSVDPHNEQFF.

This clonotype was counted between two and nine times. V and J are TRBV3-1 and TRBJ2-5, with 9 nucleotides matching TRBD1. CDR1 LGHDT and CDR2 YNNKEL come from the germline V gene (reference sequence). V trimming: 5 bases; J trimming: 1 base; junction bases outside the gene matches: 11. The CDR3 spans 17 residues. The CDR3 nucleotides read TGTGCCAGCAGCGTAGGGTTTAGGGACAGGGCCCAAGAGACCCAGTACTTC. Translating it yields CASSVGFRDRAQETQYF.

The chain employs TRBV5-1 and TRBJ2-7, with 8 positions matching TRBD1. The CDR3 sequence is 15 residues long. Germline-derived CDR1 and CDR2 are SGHRS and YFSETQ. Trimming took 5 bases from V and 3 from J; bases not matched to a gene: 10. Here the CDR3 DNA reads TGCGCCAGCAGTCTCGGCAGGGGGCCCTTCTACGAGCAGTACTTC. It specifies CASSLGRGPFYEQYF.

Details on this clonotype: With a much larger clone just one base away, this may be a read error. The chain couples TRBV6-2 or TRBV6-3 to TRBJ2-7; D unresolved. The germline CDR1 and CDR2 sequences are MNHEY and SVGEGT. The V and J ends lost 6 bases and 5 bases respectively, with 17 bases between them. This CDR3 comprises 14 residues. CDR3 DNA sequence: TGTGCCAGCAGGGACGGCGGTTCCCTCCACGAGCAGTACTTC. It translates to CASRDGGSLHEQYF.

This clonotype was observed a handful of times. This chain links TRBV6-2 or TRBV6-3 with TRBJ2-1; 7 bases are shared with TRBD2. This CDR3 spans 14 amino acids. Losses at the gene ends were 10 bases for V and 2 bases for J; bases not matched to a gene: 8. Germline V gives CDR1 MNHEY, CDR2 SVGEGT. CDR3 sequence: CATMTSQAYNEQFF. The CDR3 DNA reads as TGTGCCACAATGACTAGCCAAGCCTACAATGAGCAGTTCTTC.

As regards this clonotype: A much bigger clone sits one base away, suggesting this may be a read error. The chain recombines TRBV5-1 with TRBJ2-7, with D unresolved. Germline V CDR1 and CDR2: SGHRS, YFSETQ. CDR3 length: 14 residues. CDR3 DNA: TGCGCCAGCAGCTCGACCAGAAAGACCTACGGGCAGTACTTC. Protein sequence: CASSSTRKTYGQYF. Full variable domain (outside the CDR3, taken from reference TRBV5-1 and TRBJ2-7): KAGVTQTPRYLIKTRGQQVTLSCSPISGHRSVSWYQQTPGQGLQFLFEYFSETQRNKGNFPGRFSGRQFSNSRSEMNVSTLELGDSALYLCASSSTRKTYGQYFGPGTRLTVT.

This sequence joins TRBV20-1 and TRBJ2-1, with 13 bases aligning to TRBD2. Germline assignment: CDR1 DFQATT and CDR2 SNEGSKA (reference sequence). After removal of 7 bases from V and 9 bases from J, the junction contained 6 bases not matched to a gene. The CDR3 is 13 amino acids. The CDR3 sequence: CSVRGLAGSEQFF. The CDR3 DNA reads TGCAGTGTAAGGGGACTAGCGGGATCTGAGCAGTTCTTC.

This clonotype was counted many times. The gene calls are TRBV12-3 or TRBV12-4 and TRBJ1-2; 11 bases map to TRBD1. The CDR3 is made up of 15 amino acids. J lost 9 bases, V lost 6 bases, and 12 bases had no gene match. CDR3 nucleotide sequence: TGTGCCAGCAGAACCACCGGGACAGGGGGTCAGAGCTACACCTTC. As protein: CASRTTGTGGQSYTF.

The sample holds many counts of this clonotype. The chain carries TRBV13 and TRBJ2-1; a possible D gene is TRBD2 (5 bases). This CDR3 is built from 13 residues. In germline, CDR1 is PRHDT, CDR2 FYEKMQ (reference sequence). The germline V and J ends were trimmed by 4 bases and 9 bases, with 13 bases remaining between them. CDR3 in amino acids: CASSSREGGEQFF. For the CDR3, the DNA is TGTGCCAGCAGCTCCCGAGAGGGCGGTGAGCAGTTCTTC.

V is TRBV12-3 or TRBV12-4 and J is TRBJ1-4; a possible D gene is TRBD1 (6 bases). The CDR3 length is 16 residues. V lost 6 bases, J lost 4 bases, and 18 bases lay in between. The CDR3 coding sequence is TGTGCCAGCAGCCCCGCCCCGGGGGCGGGTAATGAAAAACTGTTTTTT. Protein product: CASSPAPGAGNEKLFF.